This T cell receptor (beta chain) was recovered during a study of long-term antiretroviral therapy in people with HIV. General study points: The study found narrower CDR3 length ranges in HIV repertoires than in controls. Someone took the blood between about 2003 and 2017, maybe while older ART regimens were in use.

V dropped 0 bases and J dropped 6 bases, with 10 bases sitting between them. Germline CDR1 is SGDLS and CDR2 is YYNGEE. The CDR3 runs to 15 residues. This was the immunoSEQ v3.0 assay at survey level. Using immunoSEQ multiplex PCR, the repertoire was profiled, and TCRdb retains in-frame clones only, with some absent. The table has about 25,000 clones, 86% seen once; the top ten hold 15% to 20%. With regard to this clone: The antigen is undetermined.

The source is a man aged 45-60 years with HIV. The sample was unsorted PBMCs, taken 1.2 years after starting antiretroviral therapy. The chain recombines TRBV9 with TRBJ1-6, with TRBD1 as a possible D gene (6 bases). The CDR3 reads CASSVEGGANSPLHF. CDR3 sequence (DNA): TGTGCCAGCAGCGTAGAGGGGGGCGCTAATTCACCCCTCCACTTT.